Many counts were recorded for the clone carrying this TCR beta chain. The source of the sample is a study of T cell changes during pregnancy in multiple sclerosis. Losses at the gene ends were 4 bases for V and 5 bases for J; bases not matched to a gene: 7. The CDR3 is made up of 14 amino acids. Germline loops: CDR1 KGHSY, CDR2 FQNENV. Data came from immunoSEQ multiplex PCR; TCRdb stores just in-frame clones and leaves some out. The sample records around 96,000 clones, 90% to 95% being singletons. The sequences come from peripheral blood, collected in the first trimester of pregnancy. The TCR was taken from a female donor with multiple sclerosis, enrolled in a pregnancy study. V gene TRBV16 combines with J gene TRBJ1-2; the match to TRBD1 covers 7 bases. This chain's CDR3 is CASSLWDSQYGYTF. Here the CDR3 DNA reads TGTGCCAGCAGCCTCTGGGACAGTCAGTATGGCTACACCTTC.